This T cell receptor beta chain was obtained from a study of blood T cells in healthy people across ages. Study-level results: Naive T cell percentage and TCR beta diversity correlated strongly.

It was with a sample-barcoded 5' primer and a J-beta primer mix that a second PCR of roughly 7 to 11 cycles was run. TCRdb reprocessed the 5' RACE reads with MiXCR, giving one entry per CDR3 protein. The data show 1.5 million to 2 million distinct CDR3 sequences, 30% to 40% seen once. Concerning this clonotype: Its antigen is unidentified.

The V end lost 3 bases, the J end lost 10 bases, and 23 bases lay between the germline ends. CDR1 SGDLS and CDR2 YYNGEE come from the germline V gene. The CDR3 extends over 16 amino acids. Every participating donor contributed 7.5 to 10 milliliters of peripheral blood through a draw. The chain combines TRBV9 with TRBJ2-1; D ambiguous. The sample taken for sequencing was blood. The receptor was isolated from a human donor in good health. The CDR3 is CASSADVRTASGEQFF. In DNA form, the CDR3 reads TGTGCCAGCAGCGCAGACGTAAGGACCGCCAGTGGGGAGCAGTTCTTC.